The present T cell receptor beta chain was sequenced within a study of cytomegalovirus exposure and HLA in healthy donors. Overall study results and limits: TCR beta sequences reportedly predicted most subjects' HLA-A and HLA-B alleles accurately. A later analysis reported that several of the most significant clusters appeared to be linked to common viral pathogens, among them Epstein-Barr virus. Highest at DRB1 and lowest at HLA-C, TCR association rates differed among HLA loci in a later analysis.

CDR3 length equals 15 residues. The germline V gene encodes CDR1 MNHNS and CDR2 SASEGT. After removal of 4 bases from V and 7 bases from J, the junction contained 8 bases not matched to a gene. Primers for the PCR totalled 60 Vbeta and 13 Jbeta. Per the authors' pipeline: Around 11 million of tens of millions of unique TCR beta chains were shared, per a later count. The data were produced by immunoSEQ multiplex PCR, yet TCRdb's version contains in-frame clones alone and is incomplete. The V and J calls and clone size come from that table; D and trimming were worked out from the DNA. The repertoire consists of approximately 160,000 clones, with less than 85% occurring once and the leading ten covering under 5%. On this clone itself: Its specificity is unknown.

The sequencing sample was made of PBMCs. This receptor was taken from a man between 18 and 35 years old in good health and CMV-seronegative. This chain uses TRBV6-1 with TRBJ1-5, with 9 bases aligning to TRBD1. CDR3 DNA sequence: TGTGCCAGCAGTGGCCGGGACAGGGATCACCAGCCCCAGCATTTT. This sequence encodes CASSGRDRDHQPQHF.